Presented here are 18 T cell receptor beta chains from one specimen sequenced in a study of identifying expanded T cells in peripheral blood (dated 2019 in TCRdb). Library generation was performed with the immunoSEQ multiplex PCR assay. This immuneACCESS table, as held by TCRdb, lists in-frame sequences with V and J called but not all clones. Of the missing ones, under half trace to an unresolved V gene in checked studies; the others have no known cause. For this sample there are about 100,000 clones; over 70% appear just once. Of the sample, about 5.9% is held by the ten largest clones. Sample: blood. The receptor set was obtained from a person aged 18-70 years in good health.

The chain joins TRBV5-6 to TRBJ1-2, with TRBD1 as a possible D gene (5 bases). Trimming cost V 2 bases and J 4 bases, with 15 bases left between them. Germline CDR1 reads SGHDT; CDR2 reads YYEEEE. CDR3 length: 15 residues. This chain's CDR3 is CASSLGQGPLYGYTF. The CDR3 DNA reads TGTGCCAGCAGCTTAGGCCAGGGTCCCCTCTATGGCTACACCTTC.

The chain employs TRBV10-2 and TRBJ2-5, with 11 bases matching TRBD1. This CDR3 has 15 residues. V was clipped by 5 bases and J by 4 bases; unmatched bases: 6. CDR1 is WSHSY and CDR2 is SAAADI in the germline V gene. The CDR3 is CASSPGTGGRETQYF. CDR3 DNA sequence: TGCGCCAGCAGTCCCGGGACAGGGGGTCGAGAGACCCAGTACTTC.

The V and J genes are TRBV5-1 and TRBJ1-1, with 11 bases fitting TRBD1. This CDR3 comprises 13 residues. V gave up 4 bases and J gave up 11 bases; unmatched junction bases: 7. Germline values: CDR1 SGHRS, CDR2 YFSETQ. Written as DNA, the CDR3 is TGCGCCAGCAGCGAGGGACAGGGGGTAGGTGCTTTCTTT. Protein sequence: CASSEGQGVGAFF.

This clone was recorded only once. The chain links TRBV4-1 to TRBJ2-5; a weak D match, TRBD1 (6 bases). Per germline, CDR1 MGHRA and CDR2 YSYEKL. V lost 4 bases and J 2 bases, leaving 11 bases between the germline ends. This CDR3 has 14 residues. The CDR3 DNA follows: TGCGCCAGCAGCCTCGACAGGCTACAAGAGACCCAGTACTTC. As protein: CASSLDRLQETQYF.

This rearrangement joins TRBV6-5 to TRBJ2-7; D unclear. Trimming took 5 bases from V and 6 from J, leaving 8 bases between them. Per germline, CDR1 MNHEY and CDR2 SVGAGI. This CDR3 comprises 11 residues. Here the CDR3 DNA reads TGTGCCAGCAGTGAGCTCCGCGAGCAGTACTTC. It codes for CASSELREQYF.

This clone was seen once. The chain couples TRBV6-1 to TRBJ1-5; 8 bases agree with TRBD1. After removal of 4 bases from V and 3 bases from J, the junction contained 8 bases not matched to a gene. CDR3 length: 16 amino acids. Germline V gives CDR1 MNHNS, CDR2 SASEGT. The DNA of the CDR3 is TGTGCCAGCAGTGTATCGACAGGGGCAAACAATCAGCCCCAGCATTTT. It specifies CASSVSTGANNQPQHF.

This chain connects TRBV14 to TRBJ1-2, with D perhaps TRBD1 (5 bases). The CDR3 runs to 15 residues. Deletions cut 1 base from V and 5 bases from J, with 14 bases between. The germline V gene encodes CDR1 SGHDN and CDR2 FVKESK. CDR3 in amino acids: CASSQVSGPVYGYTF. DNA for the CDR3: TGTGCCAGCAGCCAAGTTTCAGGGCCCGTTTATGGCTACACCTTC.

DNA of the CDR3: TGCGCCAGCAGCCAAGATTGGACTAGCGGGAGGGGGACAGATACGCAGTATTTT. This translates into CASSQDWTSGRGTDTQYF. The chain combines TRBV4-3 with TRBJ2-3; 15 bases fit TRBD2. The length of the CDR3 is 18 residues. V dropped 0 bases and J dropped 3; count of bases not matched to a gene: 4. Germline values: CDR1 LGHNA, CDR2 YSLEER.

This chain connects TRBV11-3 to TRBJ1-3; D is ambiguous. CDR3 size: 15 residues. Trimming removed 4 bases at V and 4 bases at J, with 14 bases between. Germline V gene sequence: CDR1 SGHNT, CDR2 YENEEA. CDR3 sequence: CASSSRRTAGNTIYF. DNA for the CDR3: TGTGCCAGCAGCTCAAGGAGGACCGCCGGAAACACCATATATTTT.

V is TRBV9 and J is TRBJ1-2; D remains unclear. V lost 0 bases to trimming and J lost 2 bases, with 8 bases between them. CDR1 is SGDLS, CDR2 YYNGEE, per germline. The CDR3 is 14 amino acids. CDR3 sequence reads: CASSVAEGNYGYTF. CDR3 DNA sequence: TGTGCCAGCAGCGTAGCCGAGGGAAACTATGGCTACACCTTC. Together with reference TRBV9 and TRBJ1-2, the CDR3 gives the full variable domain: DSGVTQTPKHLITATGQRVTLRCSPRSGDLSVYWYQQSLDQGLQFLIQYYNGEERAKGNILERFSAQQFPDLHSELNLSSLELGDSALYFCASSVAEGNYGYTFGSGTRLTVV.

The chain joins TRBV19 to TRBJ1-1; no firm D call. This CDR3 has 14 amino acids. CDR1 LNHDA and CDR2 SQIVND come from the germline V gene (reference sequence). V was shortened by 5 bases and J by 0 bases, with 10 bases between the two germline ends. CDR3 region: CASSPARMNTEAFF. CDR3 sequence (DNA): TGTGCCAGTAGTCCCGCCAGAATGAACACTGAAGCTTTCTTT. The complete variable domain, with remaining parts taken from reference TRBV19 and TRBJ1-1, reads DGGITQSPKYLFRKEGQNVTLSCEQNLNHDAMYWYRQDPGQGLRLIYYSQIVNDFQKGDIAEGYSVSREKKESFPLTVTSAQKNPTAFYLCASSPARMNTEAFFGQGTRLTVV.

The chain has TRBV29-1 and TRBJ1-5; maybe TRBD1 (5 bases). CDR3 length: 13 residues. Between the trimmed V and J ends, which lost 4 bases and 7 bases, there was a span of 14 bases. Germline V gene data show CDR1 as SQVTM and CDR2 as ANQGSEA. This CDR3 is CSVAGWVGQPQHF. The DNA of the CDR3 is TGCAGCGTTGCAGGGTGGGTTGGGCAGCCCCAGCATTTT.

The rearrangement joins TRBV30 to TRBJ2-5; D is uncertain. CDR3 size: 11 residues. V was cut by 5 bases and J by 5 bases, with 9 bases left in between. CDR1 is GTSNPN and CDR2 is SVGIG in the germline V gene (reference sequence). For the CDR3, the DNA is TGTGCCTGGGGAAGTGGGGAGACCCAGTACTTC. It encodes CAWGSGETQYF. The entire variable domain, with the rest obtained from reference TRBV30 and TRBJ2-5, is as follows: SQTIHQWPATLVQPVGSPLSLECTVEGTSNPNLYWYRQAAGRGLQLLFYSVGIGQISSEVPQNLSASRPQDRQFILSSKKLLLSDSGFYLCAWGSGETQYFGPGTRLLVL.

This chain joins TRBV12-2 and TRBJ1-2; the table assigns TRBD1, which was not confirmed against the DNA. TRBV12-2 is given as a pseudogene. The length of the CDR3 is 17 residues. CDR3 DNA sequence: TGTGCAAGTCGCTTAATCGTGCCAGGGTGTTATAACTATGGCTACACCTTC. Translating gives CASRLIVPGCYNYGYTF.

V is TRBV5-5 and J is TRBJ2-7; TRBD2 aligns across 8 bases. The germline V gene has CDR1 SGHKS and CDR2 YYEKEE (reference sequence). J was trimmed by 2 bases and V by 4 bases; bases with no gene match: 8. This CDR3 has 15 residues. The CDR3 DNA sequence: TGTGCCAGCAGCACGCTTACTAGCGGCACCTACGAGCAGTACTTC. It codes for CASSTLTSGTYEQYF. The whole variable domain, filled in from reference TRBV5-5 and TRBJ2-7, reads DAGVTQSPTHLIKTRGQQVTLRCSPISGHKSVSWYQQVLGQGPQFIFQYYEKEERGRGNFPDRFSARQFPNYSSELNVNALLLGDSALYLCASSTLTSGTYEQYFGPGTRLTVT.

The gene calls are TRBV9 and TRBJ2-7, with 14 bases identical to TRBD2. Germline V gene lookup returns CDR1 SGDLS and CDR2 YYNGEE. This CDR3 region has 16 residues. After removal of 3 bases from V and 6 bases from J, the junction contained 8 bases not matched to a gene. DNA for the CDR3: TGTGCCAGCAGCGGGGGCGGGACTAGCGGGAGAACCGAGCAGTACTTC. Translating gives CASSGGGTSGRTEQYF.

The V call is TRBV5-1, the J call TRBJ2-3; D is uncertain. Germline V gene lookup returns CDR1 SGHRS and CDR2 YFSETQ. The CDR3 loop spans 14 amino acids. V was pared by 3 bases and J by 1 base, with 9 bases between. In DNA, the CDR3 is TGCGCCAGCAGCTGGGCGGTGCGCACAGATACGCAGTATTTT. It specifies CASSWAVRTDTQYF.

This chain connects TRBV7-2 to TRBJ1-1; D uncertain. Per the germline V gene, CDR1 is SGHTA and CDR2 is FQGNSA. The CDR3 runs to 16 residues. The germline V and J ends were trimmed by 0 bases and 0 bases, with 11 bases remaining between them. The CDR3 here is CASSLAGSTMNTEAFF. In DNA, the CDR3 is TGTGCCAGCAGCTTAGCAGGGTCGACCATGAACACTGAAGCTTTCTTT.